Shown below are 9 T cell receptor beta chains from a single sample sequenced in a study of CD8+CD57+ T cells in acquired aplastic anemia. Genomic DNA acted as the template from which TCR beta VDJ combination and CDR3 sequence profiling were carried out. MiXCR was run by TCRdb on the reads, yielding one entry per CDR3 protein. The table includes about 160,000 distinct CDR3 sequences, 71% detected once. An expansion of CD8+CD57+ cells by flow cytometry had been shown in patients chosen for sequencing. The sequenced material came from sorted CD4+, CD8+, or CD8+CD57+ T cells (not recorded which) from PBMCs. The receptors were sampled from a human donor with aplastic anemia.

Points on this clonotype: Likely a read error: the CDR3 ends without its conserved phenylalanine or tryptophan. The CDR3 coding sequence is TGTGCCAGTAGCGGGGGCCCCGCGGCCTCACCCCTCCACTTA. Translated, it gives CASSGGPAASPLHL. V usage is TRBV19 and J usage is TRBJ1-6; D may be TRBD1 (6 bases). V dropped 6 bases and J dropped 10 bases, with 16 bases sitting between them. The CDR3 loop spans 14 amino acids. From germline, CDR1 is LNHDA and CDR2 SQIVND (reference sequence).

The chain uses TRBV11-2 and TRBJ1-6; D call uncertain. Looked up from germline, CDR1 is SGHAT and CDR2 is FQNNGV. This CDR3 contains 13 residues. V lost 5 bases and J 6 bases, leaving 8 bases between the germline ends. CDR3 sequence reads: CASSPNANSPLHF. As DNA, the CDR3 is TGTGCCAGCAGCCCAAACGCTAATTCACCCCTCCACTTT.

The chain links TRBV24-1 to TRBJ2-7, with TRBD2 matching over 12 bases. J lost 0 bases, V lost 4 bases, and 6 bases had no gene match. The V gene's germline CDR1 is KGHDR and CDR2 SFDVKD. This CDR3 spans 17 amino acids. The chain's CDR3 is CATSEGLAGESSYEQYF. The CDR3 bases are TGTGCCACCAGTGAGGGACTAGCGGGTGAGAGCTCCTACGAGCAGTACTTC.

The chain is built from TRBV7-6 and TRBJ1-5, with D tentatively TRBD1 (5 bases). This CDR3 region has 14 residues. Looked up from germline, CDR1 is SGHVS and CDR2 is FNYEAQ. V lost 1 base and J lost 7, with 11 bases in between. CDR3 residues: CASSLVQGSQPQHF. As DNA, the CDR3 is TGTGCCAGCAGCTTAGTGCAGGGTTCCCAGCCCCAGCATTTT.

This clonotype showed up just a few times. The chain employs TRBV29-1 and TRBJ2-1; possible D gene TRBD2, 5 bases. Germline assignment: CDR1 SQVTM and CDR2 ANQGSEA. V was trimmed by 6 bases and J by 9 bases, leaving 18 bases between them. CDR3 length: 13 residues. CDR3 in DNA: TGCAGCGTAACCCCCCTCCGAGGGTCTGAGCAGTTCTTC. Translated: CSVTPLRGSEQFF.

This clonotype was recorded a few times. The CDR3 reads CAIELPNTEAFF. The CDR3 region has the DNA TGTGCCATTGAGCTACCGAACACTGAAGCTTTCTTT. The chain has TRBV7-8 and TRBJ1-1; D is unclear. The CDR3 is made up of 12 amino acids. In germline, CDR1 is SGHVS, CDR2 FQNEAQ. Trimming took off 10 bases at V and 1 base at J, with 10 bases between the two ends.

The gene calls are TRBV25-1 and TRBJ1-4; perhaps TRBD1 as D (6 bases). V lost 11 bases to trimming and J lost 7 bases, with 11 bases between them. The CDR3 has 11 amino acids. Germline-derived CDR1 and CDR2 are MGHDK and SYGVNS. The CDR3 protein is CASQGGEKLFF. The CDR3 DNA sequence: TGTGCCTCACAGGGAGGTGAAAAACTGTTTTTT.

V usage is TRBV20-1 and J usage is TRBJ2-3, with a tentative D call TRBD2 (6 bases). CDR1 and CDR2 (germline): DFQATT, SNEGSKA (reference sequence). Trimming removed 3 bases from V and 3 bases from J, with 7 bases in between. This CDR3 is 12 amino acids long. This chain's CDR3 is CSASGGTDTQYF. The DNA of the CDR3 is TGCAGTGCTAGCGGGGGAACAGATACGCAGTATTTT.

CDR3 protein: CASSPDGTGELFF. In DNA form, the CDR3 reads TGCGCCAGCAGCCCCGACGGTACCGGGGAGCTGTTTTTT. The chain couples TRBV5-1 to TRBJ2-2; D unresolved. Between the trimmed V and J ends, which lost 4 bases and 5 bases, there was a span of 9 bases. The CDR3 is 13 residues long. In germline, CDR1 is SGHRS, CDR2 YFSETQ.